This TCR beta chain is drawn from a study of PD-1 blockade in classical Hodgkin lymphoma. Here immunoSEQ multiplex PCR was the method, and the copy in TCRdb shows in-frame clones only, minus some. This sample has approximately 44,000 clones, with about 72% found just once. The CDR3 is 16 residues long. The germline V gene has CDR1 MNHEY and CDR2 SMNVEV (reference sequence). The ends were cut back, 1 base at V and 6 bases at J, with 17 bases in the middle. Every patient relapsed after autologous stem cell transplantation, and brentuximab vedotin exposure varied. The gene calls are TRBV27 and TRBJ2-3; D tentatively fits TRBD1 or TRBD2 (5 bases each). The origin of this receptor is a human donor with classical Hodgkin lymphoma. The source was peripheral blood mononuclear cells (PBMCs), collected at baseline. CDR3 sequence reads: CASSLWAGASGDTQYF. The CDR3 DNA reads TGTGCCAGCAGTTTATGGGCCGGGGCTTCAGGGGATACGCAGTATTTT.